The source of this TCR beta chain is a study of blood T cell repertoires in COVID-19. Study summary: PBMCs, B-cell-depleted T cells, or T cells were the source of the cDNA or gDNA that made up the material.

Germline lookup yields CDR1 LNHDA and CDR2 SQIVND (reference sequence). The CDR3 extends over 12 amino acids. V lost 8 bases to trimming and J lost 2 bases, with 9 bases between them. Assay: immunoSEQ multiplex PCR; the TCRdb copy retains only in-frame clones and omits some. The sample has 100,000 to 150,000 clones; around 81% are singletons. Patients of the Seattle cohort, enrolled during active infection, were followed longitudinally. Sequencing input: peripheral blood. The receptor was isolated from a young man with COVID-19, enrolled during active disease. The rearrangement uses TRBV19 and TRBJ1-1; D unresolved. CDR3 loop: CASSDINTEAFF. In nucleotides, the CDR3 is TGTGCCAGTTCCGACATAAACACTGAAGCTTTCTTT. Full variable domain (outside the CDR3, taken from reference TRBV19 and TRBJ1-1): DGGITQSPKYLFRKEGQNVTLSCEQNLNHDAMYWYRQDPGQGLRLIYYSQIVNDFQKGDIAEGYSVSREKKESFPLTVTSAQKNPTAFYLCASSDINTEAFFGQGTRLTVV.